This TCR beta chain was profiled in a study of T-cell reconstitution after alpha-beta-depleted transplantation in children. Researchers prepared the TCRbeta library using unique molecular identifiers, the study reports. In TCRdb, the PCR reads were re-called with MiXCR into one record per CDR3 protein. The data contain almost 400,000 distinct CDR3 sequences, roughly 22% of them singletons. This clonotype was recorded a few times. The TCR was taken from a human donor who donated a stem cell graft to a child with acute myeloid leukemia. The specimen comprised PBMCs from the stem cell graft donor, sampled from the stem cell graft.

CDR3 DNA sequence: TGTGCCATCTCTCGAGACCAAGAGACCCAGTACTTC. This translates into CAISRDQETQYF. This chain connects TRBV10-3 to TRBJ2-5; no reliable D call. Germline V gene sequence: CDR1 ENHRY, CDR2 SYGVKD. V was shortened by 8 bases and J by 0 bases, with 7 bases between the two germline ends. The CDR3 consists of 12 residues.